This T cell receptor (beta chain) was recovered during a study of response to subunit inactivated influenza vaccine. This clonotype was seen at least ten times. What it recognizes is unknown. The CDR3 has 14 amino acids. V lost 6 bases and J lost 15; bases outside the gene matches: 16. Germline V CDR1 and CDR2: SGHTA, FQGNSA. General study results and limits: Few new T cells, the authors suggested, are recruited by each seasonal influenza vaccination.

MiXCR was run by TCRdb on the RT-PCR reads, yielding one entry per CDR3 protein. The sample has fewer than 600,000 distinct CDR3 sequences, less than 7.5% seen once. The V call is TRBV7-2, the J call TRBJ1-5, with 8 bases lining up with TRBD1. The material sequenced was PBMCs from blood, taken less than 25 months after vaccination. The clonotype comes from a man in his fifties or sixties who received an inactivated influenza vaccine. CDR3 DNA: TGTGCCAGCAGATTCGACAGGGGATCTGGCTGGGTGCATTTT. As protein: CASRFDRGSGWVHF.